The rows below give T cell receptor beta chains drawn from one sample of a study of Tregs in tolerant kidney transplant recipients. Sequencing was performed with immunoSEQ multiplex PCR; in TCRdb, only in-frame clones are kept and a portion is missing. The sample consists of roughly 80,000 clones, around nine tenths of them appearing once. This specimen was CD4+ T cells from blood (PBMCs), taken 24 months after the transplant. The receptors here all came from a human patient who received a combined kidney and bone marrow transplant. Some T cells may be provided by the graft donor. CDR3s include the opening cysteine and the closing phenylalanine or tryptophan. Each record gives: J gene, D gene, CDR3 length, clone size, V gene, CDR3 DNA, CDR3 protein. D genes are given only for firm matches. Clone size is given for some rows only: seen once, a few or many times, or a class if the clone is expanded.

j_call: TRBJ2-3; d_call: TRBD2; cdr3_length: 16; clone_size: -; v_call: TRBV7-2; cdr3_nt: TGTGCCAGCAGCTCCCTACCTCCTACTAGCGGGGTCTCGCAGTATTTT; cdr3_aa: CASSSLPPTSGVSQYF
j_call: TRBJ1-1; d_call: -; cdr3_length: 15; clone_size: -; v_call: TRBV4-2; cdr3_nt: TGTGCCAGCAGCCAAGAGCCAGGTATGAACACTGAAGCTTTCTTT; cdr3_aa: CASSQEPGMNTEAFF
j_call: TRBJ1-2; d_call: -; cdr3_length: 16; clone_size: -; v_call: TRBV18; cdr3_nt: TGTGCCAGCTCACCAGCCTCAGGCGAACCTACCTATGGCTACACCTTC; cdr3_aa: CASSPASGEPTYGYTF
j_call: TRBJ2-1; d_call: -; cdr3_length: 14; clone_size: few; v_call: TRBV10-3; cdr3_nt: TGTGCCATCAGGGGGATTTCAGGGATAGATGAGCAGTTCTTC; cdr3_aa: CAIRGISGIDEQFF
j_call: TRBJ2-2; d_call: TRBD1; cdr3_length: 15; clone_size: -; v_call: TRBV29-1; cdr3_nt: TGCAGCGTTCTTACGACAGGGTCGAACACCGGGGAGCTGTTTTTT; cdr3_aa: CSVLTTGSNTGELFF
j_call: TRBJ2-7; d_call: -; cdr3_length: 14; clone_size: -; v_call: TRBV5-5; cdr3_nt: TGTGCCAGCAGCTTGGTGGGCTCTCTCTACGAGCAGTACTTC; cdr3_aa: CASSLVGSLYEQYF
j_call: TRBJ2-3; d_call: TRBD1; cdr3_length: 16; clone_size: -; v_call: TRBV27; cdr3_nt: TGTGCCAGCAGTTTATCGGGGACAGGGGGCACAGATACGCAGTATTTT; cdr3_aa: CASSLSGTGGTDTQYF
j_call: TRBJ2-1; d_call: TRBD2; cdr3_length: 13; clone_size: -; v_call: TRBV7-2; cdr3_nt: TGTGCCAGCAGCCTTAGCGGGGGGGCGGGGCAGTTCTTC; cdr3_aa: CASSLSGGAGQFF
j_call: TRBJ2-7; d_call: -; cdr3_length: 14; clone_size: -; v_call: TRBV10-3; cdr3_nt: TGTGCCATCAGTGGCCGTCAGGAAGCTGGGGAGCAGTACTTC; cdr3_aa: CAISGRQEAGEQYF
j_call: TRBJ1-2; d_call: -; cdr3_length: 13; clone_size: -; v_call: TRBV11-2; cdr3_nt: TGTGCCAGCAGCCCAGACCCAGGGGAAGGCTACACCTTC; cdr3_aa: CASSPDPGEGYTF
j_call: TRBJ2-1; d_call: -; cdr3_length: 13; clone_size: -; v_call: TRBV7-2; cdr3_nt: TGTGCCAGCAGCTTATCAAGAGGGAATGAGCAGTTCTTC; cdr3_aa: CASSLSRGNEQFF
j_call: TRBJ1-2; d_call: -; cdr3_length: 11; clone_size: -; v_call: TRBV21-1; cdr3_nt: TGTGCCAGAGGGATCGGACAGGGGAGAACCTTC; cdr3_aa: CARGIGQGRTF
j_call: TRBJ2-3; d_call: -; cdr3_length: 11; clone_size: -; v_call: TRBV6-5; cdr3_nt: TGTGCCACGGGGAGGACAGATACGCAGTATTTT; cdr3_aa: CATGRTDTQYF
j_call: TRBJ2-7; d_call: -; cdr3_length: 15; clone_size: -; v_call: TRBV19; cdr3_nt: TGTGCCAGTAGTAGGGGGGGACACCTCTCCTACGAGCAGTACTTC; cdr3_aa: CASSRGGHLSYEQYF
j_call: TRBJ2-1; d_call: TRBD2; cdr3_length: 16; clone_size: -; v_call: TRBV4-1; cdr3_nt: TGCGCCAGCAGCCAAAACGGGAGGGCAACCTACAATGAGCAGTTCTTC; cdr3_aa: CASSQNGRATYNEQFF
j_call: TRBJ2-1; d_call: TRBD2; cdr3_length: 14; clone_size: -; v_call: TRBV29-1; cdr3_nt: TGCAGCGCCTCTAGCGGAAGCTCCTACAATGAGCAGTTCTTC; cdr3_aa: CSASSGSSYNEQFF
j_call: TRBJ1-1; d_call: -; cdr3_length: 14; clone_size: -; v_call: TRBV30; cdr3_nt: TGTGCCTGGAGTGTACAAGCGGGGGCGGGAAAAGCTTTCTTT; cdr3_aa: CAWSVQAGAGKAFF
j_call: TRBJ2-1; d_call: TRBD2; cdr3_length: 21; clone_size: -; v_call: TRBV7-3; cdr3_nt: TGTGCCAGCAGCTTAAGGGCCTCGGGTGGGGAAGCGGGAGGTTCCTACAATGAGCAGTTCTTC; cdr3_aa: CASSLRASGGEAGGSYNEQFF
j_call: TRBJ1-1; d_call: TRBD1; cdr3_length: 15; clone_size: -; v_call: TRBV12-5; cdr3_nt: TGTGCTAGTGGTCCACGAGGACAGGGAGGAACTGAAGCTTTCTTT; cdr3_aa: CASGPRGQGGTEAFF
j_call: TRBJ2-3; d_call: TRBD1; cdr3_length: 16; clone_size: -; v_call: TRBV5-1; cdr3_nt: TGCGCCAGCAGCCTCAATTCCGGGACAGGCATAGATACGCAGTATTTT; cdr3_aa: CASSLNSGTGIDTQYF
j_call: TRBJ1-6; d_call: -; cdr3_length: 15; clone_size: once; v_call: TRBV2; cdr3_nt: TGTGCCAGCAAGCAACGGGGTACTATCAATTCACCCCTCCACTTT; cdr3_aa: CASKQRGTINSPLHF
j_call: TRBJ1-4; d_call: -; cdr3_length: 13; clone_size: -; v_call: TRBV5-4; cdr3_nt: TGTGCCAGCAGCCCAGGGGCGAATGAAAAACTGTTTTTT; cdr3_aa: CASSPGANEKLFF
j_call: TRBJ2-5; d_call: TRBD1; cdr3_length: 15; clone_size: once; v_call: TRBV7-3; cdr3_nt: TGTGCCAGCAGCCCCCGGACAGGGGGCTTAGAGACCCAGTACTTC; cdr3_aa: CASSPRTGGLETQYF
j_call: TRBJ1-1; d_call: -; cdr3_length: 13; clone_size: -; v_call: TRBV29-1; cdr3_nt: TGCAGCGTTGATGTGGAGAGAAACACTGAAGCTTTCTTT; cdr3_aa: CSVDVERNTEAFF
j_call: TRBJ2-1; d_call: TRBD2; cdr3_length: 14; clone_size: -; v_call: TRBV7-2; cdr3_nt: TGTGCCAGCAGCGGGACTAGCGGGAGAAATGAGCAGTTCTTC; cdr3_aa: CASSGTSGRNEQFF
j_call: TRBJ2-5; d_call: TRBD2; cdr3_length: 15; clone_size: -; v_call: TRBV6-5; cdr3_nt: TGTGCCAGCAGTTACTCAGGGAGGGGCCCGGGGACCCAGTACTTC; cdr3_aa: CASSYSGRGPGTQYF
j_call: TRBJ2-1; d_call: TRBD2; cdr3_length: 16; clone_size: -; v_call: TRBV5-1; cdr3_nt: TGCGCCAGCAGCTATGGGACTAGCGGGGTATACAATGAGCAGTTCTTC; cdr3_aa: CASSYGTSGVYNEQFF
j_call: TRBJ2-3; d_call: TRBD2; cdr3_length: 18; clone_size: -; v_call: TRBV10-1; cdr3_nt: TGCGCCAGCAGTGGTAAGCGGGGGGGACGTTCTAGCACAGATACGCAGTATTTT; cdr3_aa: CASSGKRGGRSSTDTQYF
j_call: TRBJ2-5; d_call: -; cdr3_length: 13; clone_size: -; v_call: TRBV6-6; cdr3_nt: TGTGCCAGCAGTTACTCTAGAAGAGAGACCCAGTACTTC; cdr3_aa: CASSYSRRETQYF
j_call: TRBJ1-2; d_call: -; cdr3_length: 15; clone_size: -; v_call: TRBV14; cdr3_nt: TGTGCCAGCAGCCAAGGCAGACGGACTAGTGATGGCTACACCTTC; cdr3_aa: CASSQGRRTSDGYTF
j_call: TRBJ2-1; d_call: -; cdr3_length: 16; clone_size: -; v_call: TRBV29-1; cdr3_nt: TGCAGCGTTGAATTTTGGGCCAGTAGCTCCTACAATGAGCAGTTCTTC; cdr3_aa: CSVEFWASSSYNEQFF
j_call: TRBJ1-5; d_call: -; cdr3_length: 14; clone_size: -; v_call: TRBV2; cdr3_nt: TGTGCCAGCAGTGGTGTTGGGCAGACGCAGCCCCAGCATTTT; cdr3_aa: CASSGVGQTQPQHF
j_call: TRBJ2-7; d_call: TRBD1; cdr3_length: 14; clone_size: -; v_call: TRBV25-1; cdr3_nt: TGTGCCAGCAGGCACAGGGGACCTTCCTACGAGCAGTACTTC; cdr3_aa: CASRHRGPSYEQYF